These 3 T cell receptor beta chains share one sample of origin, sequenced in a study of response to subunit inactivated influenza vaccine (dated by TCRdb to between 2017 and 2018). Library preparation was by RT-PCR. Sequencing relied on an Illumina HiSeq 2500. TCRdb ran its own pipeline on the public reads, namely fastp trimming at Q25 and MiXCR clone calling, and kept in-frame beta chains. One record per CDR3 amino acid sequence lists the most common genes and DNA. The sample contains a few hundred thousand distinct CDR3 sequences, more than 7% of them found a single time. About an eighth of the sample belongs to the ten largest clones. The input for sequencing was PBMCs from blood, taken less than 30 months after vaccination. These receptors were taken from a man aged 50-75 years who received an inactivated influenza vaccine. Donor details come from another sample of the same person, matched by shared clones.

This clonotype occurred a few times. This rearrangement joins TRBV18 to TRBJ1-1, with D perhaps TRBD1 (5 bases). Germline-derived CDR1 and CDR2 are KGHSH and LQKENI. Trimming cost V 6 bases and J 6 bases, with 20 bases left between them. The CDR3 runs to 15 residues. CDR3 loop: CASSPSQGRRAEAFF. As DNA, the CDR3 is TGTGCCAGCTCCCCCTCGCAGGGAAGGAGGGCTGAAGCTTTCTTT. The variable domain in full, completed from reference TRBV18 and TRBJ1-1, reads NAGVMQNPRHLVRRRGQEARLRCSPMKGHSHVYWYRQLPEEGLKFMVYLQKENIIDESGMPKERFSAEFPKEGPSILRIQQVVRGDSAAYFCASSPSQGRRAEAFFGQGTRLTVV.

The J gene is TRBJ1-2, the V gene TRBV7-2; no firm D call. CDR3 length: 16 amino acids. The V end was cut by 4 bases, the J end by 7 bases, with 22 bases between. Germline-derived CDR1 and CDR2 are SGHTA and FQGNSA. DNA of the CDR3: TGTGCCAGCAGCTCTACGCTAGGATTTAGCCTGTCTGGCTACACCTTC. It translates to CASSSTLGFSLSGYTF.

This clonotype has only a few counts. In nucleotides, the CDR3 is TGTGCCAGCAGTCAGCCCGGGACAGGAGTTTACGAGCAGTACTTC. Protein product: CASSQPGTGVYEQYF. The rearrangement links TRBV6-1 to TRBJ2-7; TRBD1 matches 8 bases. The CDR3 sequence is 15 residues long. V shed 5 bases and J 4 bases; nucleotides not matched to a gene: 10. Germline V gene lookup returns CDR1 MNHNS and CDR2 SASEGT.